This TCR beta chain was profiled in a study of early T cells in non-severe SARS-CoV-2 infection. The wider study: The chains were unpaired, and the sequenced material was bulk RNA from unsorted whole blood.

The germline V gene has CDR1 SGHRS and CDR2 YFSETQ. The CDR3 length is 14 residues. Trimming stripped 4 bases from V and 0 bases from J, with 10 bases between. At least ten counts were recorded for this clonotype. The library protocol tagged individual cDNA molecules with unique molecular identifiers. TCRdb called the 5' RACE reads again in MiXCR, with one record for every CDR3 protein. The sample has about 77,000 distinct CDR3 sequences, more than 7.5% seen once. The J gene is TRBJ1-2, the V gene TRBV5-1; maybe TRBD1 (6 bases). This receptor was taken from an adult who was a healthcare worker with PCR-confirmed SARS-CoV-2 infection or an uninfected control (not recorded which). Sequencing was done on a sample of whole blood. The CDR3 spells CASSPGQTNYGYTF. The CDR3 DNA reads as TGCGCCAGCAGCCCCGGACAGACTAACTATGGCTACACCTTC. Full variable domain (remainder filled in from reference TRBV5-1 and TRBJ1-2): KAGVTQTPRYLIKTRGQQVTLSCSPISGHRSVSWYQQTPGQGLQFLFEYFSETQRNKGNFPGRFSGRQFSNSRSEMNVSTLELGDSALYLCASSPGQTNYGYTFGSGTRLTVV.